The sample holds many counts of the clone carrying this T cell receptor (beta chain). Its antigen is unknown. The read finishes 3 residues shy of the CDR3 end, and the germline J gene is used to complete it. This specimen comes from a study of T cell clonality in common variable immunodeficiency. The study, taken as a whole, reports: Reportedly, TCR beta sequences from common variable immunodeficiency showed fewer deletions and N-nucleotide insertions.

Profiled with immunoSEQ multiplex PCR; TCRdb holds only in-frame clones, not every one. The sample has around 20,000 clones, none seen only once; the top ten hold 2% to 2.5%. V dropped 1 base and J dropped 4 bases, with 8 bases sitting between them. The germline V gene has CDR1 SGHTA and CDR2 FQGNSA. The CDR3 has 14 residues. The sample was peripheral blood mononuclear cells. The V gene is TRBV7-2, the J gene TRBJ2-4; unclear D gene. This sequence was found in a human donor with common variable immunodeficiency. The CDR3 here is CASSLEVRKNIQYF. CDR3 bases read: TGTGCCAGCAGCTTAGAAGTTCGGAAAAACATT.